These 4 T cell receptor beta chains share one sample of origin, sequenced in a study of shared clonotypes between healthy human individuals. Assay used: immunoSEQ multiplex PCR; TCRdb lists only in-frame clones, some missing. The sample contains over a million clones, around 82% of which appear only once. The sequenced sample consisted of memory CD4+ T cells from PBMCs. Subset: CD45RA-negative fraction. These TCRs come from a man younger than 35 in good health. Some clones in this sample may be carry-over from other donors' samples.

The CDR3 DNA reads as TGTGCCAGTAGAGTTGAGCGGGAGGGGACCTACGAGCAGTACTTC. Translating gives CASRVEREGTYEQYF. The rearrangement uses TRBV19 and TRBJ2-7; 10 bases align to TRBD2. V dropped 6 bases and J dropped 2; count of bases not matched to a gene: 7. The germline V gene has CDR1 LNHDA and CDR2 SQIVND (reference sequence). The CDR3 contains 15 residues. The full variable domain, with the rest looked up from reference TRBV19 and TRBJ2-7, is DGGITQSPKYLFRKEGQNVTLSCEQNLNHDAMYWYRQDPGQGLRLIYYSQIVNDFQKGDIAEGYSVSREKKESFPLTVTSAQKNPTAFYLCASRVEREGTYEQYFGPGTRLTVT.

The chain carries TRBV10-1 and TRBJ2-3; D ambiguous. V lost 0 bases to trimming and J lost 0 bases, with 4 bases between them. CDR1 and CDR2 from the germline V gene are WNHNN and SYGVQD (reference sequence). This CDR3 is 14 amino acids long. CDR3 sequence reads: CASSESASTDTQYF. CDR3 coding DNA: TGCGCCAGCAGTGAGTCTGCTAGCACAGATACGCAGTATTTT.

The genes are TRBV4-1 and TRBJ2-1, with D possibly matching TRBD2 (5 bases). The ends were cut back, 4 bases at V and 1 base at J, with 17 bases in the middle. Germline CDR1 MGHRA, CDR2 YSYEKL. This CDR3 contains 17 residues. CDR3 protein: CASSLVQRGSSYNEQFF. CDR3 DNA sequence: TGCGCCAGCAGCCTCGTACAACGGGGTTCATCCTACAATGAGCAGTTCTTC.

The chain uses TRBV5-4 and TRBJ1-1; 8 bases agree with TRBD1. V was pared by 4 bases and J by 5 bases, with 1 base of the junction left unmatched. CDR3 length equals 12 residues. The germline V gene encodes CDR1 SGHNT and CDR2 YYREEE (reference sequence). The CDR3 DNA follows: TGTGCCAGCAGCCGACAGGGGACTGAAGCTTTCTTT. Translating it yields CASSRQGTEAFF. The full variable domain, its missing parts supplied by reference TRBV5-4 and TRBJ1-1, is ETGVTQSPTHLIKTRGQQVTLRCSSQSGHNTVSWYQQALGQGPQFIFQYYREEENGRGNFPPRFSGLQFPNYSSELNVNALELDDSALYLCASSRQGTEAFFGQGTRLTVV.